The TCR beta chain under discussion was sequenced for a study of technical replicates of blood from a few donors. This CDR3 is built from 13 residues. V lost 6 bases, J lost 6 bases, and 14 bases lay in between. Germline V lookup: CDR1 MDHEN, CDR2 SYDVKM. Method: immunoSEQ multiplex PCR; TCRdb's copy keeps in-frame clones and lacks some. In the table there are 54,000 or so clones, about 93% of which are singletons. The V and J genes are TRBV28 and TRBJ2-5, with D possibly TRBD2 on 6 matching bases. The TCR was taken from a human donor in good health. The sequencing input was T cells isolated from PBMCs. In nucleotides, the CDR3 is TGTGCCAGCAGGACCGGTCGGGAGAAGACCCAGTACTTC. Protein sequence: CASRTGREKTQYF. Complete variable domain (other parts from reference TRBV28 and TRBJ2-5): DVKVTQSSRYLVKRTGEKVFLECVQDMDHENMFWYRQDPGLGLRLIYFSYDVKMKEKGDIPEGYSVSREKKERFSLILESASTNQTSMYLCASRTGREKTQYFGPGTRLLVL.